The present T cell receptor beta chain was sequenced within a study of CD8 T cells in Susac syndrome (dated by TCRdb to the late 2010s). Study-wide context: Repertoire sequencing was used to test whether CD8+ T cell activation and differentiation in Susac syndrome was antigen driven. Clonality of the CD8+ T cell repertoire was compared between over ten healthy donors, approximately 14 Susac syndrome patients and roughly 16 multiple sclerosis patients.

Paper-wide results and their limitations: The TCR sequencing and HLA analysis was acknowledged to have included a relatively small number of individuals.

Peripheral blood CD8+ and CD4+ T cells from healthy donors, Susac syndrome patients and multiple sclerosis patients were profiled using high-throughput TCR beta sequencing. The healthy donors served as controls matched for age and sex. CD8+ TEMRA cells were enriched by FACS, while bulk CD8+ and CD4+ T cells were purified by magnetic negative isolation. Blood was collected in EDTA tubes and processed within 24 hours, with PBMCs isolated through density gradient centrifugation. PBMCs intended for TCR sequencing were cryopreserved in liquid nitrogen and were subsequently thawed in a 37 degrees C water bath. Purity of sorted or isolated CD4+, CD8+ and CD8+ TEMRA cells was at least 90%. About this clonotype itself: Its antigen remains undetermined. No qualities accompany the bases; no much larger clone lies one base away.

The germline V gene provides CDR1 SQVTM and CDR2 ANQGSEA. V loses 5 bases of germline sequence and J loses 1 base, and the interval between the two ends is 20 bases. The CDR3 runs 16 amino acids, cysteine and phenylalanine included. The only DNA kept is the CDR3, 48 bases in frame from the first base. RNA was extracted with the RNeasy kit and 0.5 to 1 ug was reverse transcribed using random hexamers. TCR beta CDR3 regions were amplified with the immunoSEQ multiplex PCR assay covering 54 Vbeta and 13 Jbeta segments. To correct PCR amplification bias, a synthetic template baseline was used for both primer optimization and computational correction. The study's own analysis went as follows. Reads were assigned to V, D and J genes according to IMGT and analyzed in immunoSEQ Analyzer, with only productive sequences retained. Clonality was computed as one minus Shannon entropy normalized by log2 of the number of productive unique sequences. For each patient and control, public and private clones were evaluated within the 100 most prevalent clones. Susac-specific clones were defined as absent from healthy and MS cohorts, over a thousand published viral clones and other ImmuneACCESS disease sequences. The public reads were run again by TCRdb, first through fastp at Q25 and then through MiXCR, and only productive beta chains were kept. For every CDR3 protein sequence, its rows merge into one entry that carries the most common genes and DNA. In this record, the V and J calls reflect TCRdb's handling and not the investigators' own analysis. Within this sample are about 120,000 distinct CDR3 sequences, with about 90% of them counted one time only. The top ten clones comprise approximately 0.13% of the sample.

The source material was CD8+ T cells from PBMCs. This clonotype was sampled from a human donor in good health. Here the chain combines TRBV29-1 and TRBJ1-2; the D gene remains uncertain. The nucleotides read TGCAGCGTTTACGGACTCGATGGCGGTTATAACTATGGCTACACCTTC. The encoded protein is CSVYGLDGGYNYGYTF.